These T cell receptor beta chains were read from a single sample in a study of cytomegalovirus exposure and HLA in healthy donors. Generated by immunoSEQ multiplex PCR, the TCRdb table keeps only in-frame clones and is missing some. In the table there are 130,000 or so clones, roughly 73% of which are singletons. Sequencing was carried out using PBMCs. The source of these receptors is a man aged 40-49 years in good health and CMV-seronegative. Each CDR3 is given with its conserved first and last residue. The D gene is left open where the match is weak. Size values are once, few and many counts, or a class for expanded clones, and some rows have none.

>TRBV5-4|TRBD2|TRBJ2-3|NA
TGTGCCAGCAGCTTTTTCGCAGCGGGGGGGTTGGATACGCAGTATTTT
CASSFFAAGGLDTQYF
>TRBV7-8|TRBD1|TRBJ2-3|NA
TGTGCCAGCAGCTTGGGGACAGGGGGCCTAAGGGATACGCAGTATTTT
CASSLGTGGLRDTQYF
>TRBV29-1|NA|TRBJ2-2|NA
TGCAGCGTTGCGGCCAGGGCCCCCGGGGAGCTGTTTTTT
CSVAARAPGELFF
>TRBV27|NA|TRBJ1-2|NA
TGTGCCAGCAGTCCTCCCAGGGGACATGGCTCGGAAGGCTACACCTTC
CASSPPRGHGSEGYTF
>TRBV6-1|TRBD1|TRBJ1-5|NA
TGTGCCAGCAGTGAAATGGACAGGGGATTTAATCAGCCCCAGCATTTT
CASSEMDRGFNQPQHF
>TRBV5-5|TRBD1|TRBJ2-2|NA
TGTGCCAGCAGCTTGAGGGACAGGGCGAACACCGGGGAGCTGTTTTTT
CASSLRDRANTGELFF
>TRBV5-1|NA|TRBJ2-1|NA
TGCGCCAGCAGCTTCCTTGCGGGTGCTTCCTACAATGAGCAGTTCTTC
CASSFLAGASYNEQFF
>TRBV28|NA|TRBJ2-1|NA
TGTGCCAGCAGTACCCGGAAGCGAGGCTCCTACAATGAGCAGTTCTTC
CASSTRKRGSYNEQFF
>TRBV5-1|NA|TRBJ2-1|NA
TGCGCCAGCAGCCTTCAGGGGACCTCCTACAATGAGCAGTTCTTC
CASSLQGTSYNEQFF
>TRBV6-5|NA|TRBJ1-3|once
TGTGCCAGCAGGACACAGGGAAACTCTGGAAACACCATATATTTT
CASRTQGNSGNTIYF
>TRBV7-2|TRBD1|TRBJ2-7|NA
TGTGCCAGCAGCTTAGACTCCGGGACAGGGGCCTACGAGCAGTACTTC
CASSLDSGTGAYEQYF
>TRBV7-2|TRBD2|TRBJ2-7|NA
TGTGCCAGCAGCTCCCGCGGGGGTAACGACTACGAGCAGTACTTC
CASSSRGGNDYEQYF
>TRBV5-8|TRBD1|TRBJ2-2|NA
TGTGCCAGCAGCTTGGCCTTCGGGACAGCAACCGGGGAGCTGTTTTTT
CASSLAFGTATGELFF
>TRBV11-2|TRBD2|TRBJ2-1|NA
TGTGCCAGCAGCCCGATCAGACTAGCGGGGGGGCCCTCCTACAATGAGCAGTTCTTC
CASSPIRLAGGPSYNEQFF
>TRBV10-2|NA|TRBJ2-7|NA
TGCGCCAGCAGTGTGGGCAGGGCCCCCGGCGAGCAGTACTTC
CASSVGRAPGEQYF
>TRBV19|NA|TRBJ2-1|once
TGTGCCAGTAGTATAGCTTGGGACAAGTACTACAATGAGCAGTTCTTC
CASSIAWDKYYNEQFF
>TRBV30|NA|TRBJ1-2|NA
TGTGCCTGGAGGCCCCCGGGGGGTGTTGGCTACACCTTC
CAWRPPGGVGYTF
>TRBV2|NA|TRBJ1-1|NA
TGTGCCAGCAGTGTACAGGGGAACACTGAAGCTTTCTTT
CASSVQGNTEAFF
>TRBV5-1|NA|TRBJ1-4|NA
TGCGCCAGCAGCTGGGAGCCAGCAACCAATGAAAAACTGTTTTTT
CASSWEPATNEKLFF
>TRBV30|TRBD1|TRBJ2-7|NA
TGTGCCTGGACATCTCGGACAGGCCTATGGACCGAGCAGTACTTC
CAWTSRTGLWTEQYF
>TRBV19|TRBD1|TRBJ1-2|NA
TGTGCCAGTAGTCCTCTCGACAGGGCTGAGGGCTACACCTTC
CASSPLDRAEGYTF
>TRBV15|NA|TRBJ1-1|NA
TGTGCCACCAGCAGAGGGGCAGGGTCTCGGCAAATGAACACTGAAGCTTTCTTT
CATSRGAGSRQMNTEAFF
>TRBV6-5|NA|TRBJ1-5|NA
TGTGCCAGCAGTGAAGCCTATGAACAGCCCCAGCATTTT
CASSEAYEQPQHF
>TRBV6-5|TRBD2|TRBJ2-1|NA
TGTGCCAGCAGTAGGGGCGGGACTACTTACAATGAGCAGTTCTTC
CASSRGGTTYNEQFF
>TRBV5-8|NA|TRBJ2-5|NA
TGTGCCAGCAGATTAATGTTGGGGAGAGGGGGAGAGACCCAGTACTTC
CASRLMLGRGGETQYF
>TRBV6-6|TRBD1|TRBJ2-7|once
TGTGCCAGCAGGGAGAGAGGGGGCGGGCCCTACGAGCAGTACTTC
CASRERGGGPYEQYF
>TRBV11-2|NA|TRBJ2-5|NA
TGTGCCAGCAGCTTAGGACGGGTGAGAGAGACCCAGTACTTC
CASSLGRVRETQYF
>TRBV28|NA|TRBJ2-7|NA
TGTGCCAGCAGTTTAACGGGTCCTACCTACGAGCAGTACTTC
CASSLTGPTYEQYF
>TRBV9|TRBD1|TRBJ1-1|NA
TGTGCCAGCAGCGCGGGGACAGGCTTTATGAACACTGAAGCTTTCTTT
CASSAGTGFMNTEAFF
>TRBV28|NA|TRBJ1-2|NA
TGTGCCAGCAGTTCACAGGGCGCCCGAGGCTACACCTTC
CASSSQGARGYTF
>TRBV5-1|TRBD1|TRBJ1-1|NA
TGCGCCAGCAGCCCAAGTTACAGGGGGCACGCTTTCTTT
CASSPSYRGHAFF
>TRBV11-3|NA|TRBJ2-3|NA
TGTGCCAGCAGCTTAGCGGGGGGCCTCACAGATACGCAGTATTTT
CASSLAGGLTDTQYF
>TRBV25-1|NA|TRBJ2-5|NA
TGTGCCAGCAGGCGAGAGACCCAGTACTTC
CASRRETQYF
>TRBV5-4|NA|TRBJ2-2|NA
TGTGCCAGCAGCGACTCTCGGGGGACGAACACCGGGGAGCTGTTTTTT
CASSDSRGTNTGELFF
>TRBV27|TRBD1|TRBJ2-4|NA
TGTGCCAGCAGAACCGGGACAGGGGATGTCATTCAGTACTTC
CASRTGTGDVIQYF
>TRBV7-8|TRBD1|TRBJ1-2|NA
TGTGCCAGCAGCTTAGATGGGACAGGGATTTATGGCTACACCTTC
CASSLDGTGIYGYTF
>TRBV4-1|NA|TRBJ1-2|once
TGCGCCAGCAGCCCGAGGCCCGTAAAGGTTCTGGACTATGGCTACACCTTC
CASSPRPVKVLDYGYTF
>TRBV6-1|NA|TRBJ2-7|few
TGTGCCAGCAAGCGATGGGGCACCTACGAGCAGTACTTC
CASKRWGTYEQYF
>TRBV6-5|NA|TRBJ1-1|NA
TGTGCCAGCAGTTACTCTCAGGGGCAGGGGAACACTGAAGCTTTCTTT
CASSYSQGQGNTEAFF
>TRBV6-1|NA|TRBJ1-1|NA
TGTGCCAGCAGACCCAGGTTTGAAGCTTTCTTT
CASRPRFEAFF
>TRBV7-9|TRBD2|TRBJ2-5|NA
TGTGCCAGCAGCCTCAAAATTGGAGCGGGGGAAGAGACCCAGTACTTC
CASSLKIGAGEETQYF
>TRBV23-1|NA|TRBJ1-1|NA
TGCGCCAGCAGTCAATCCCGTTCCCTGGCTTTCTTT
CASSQSRSLAFF
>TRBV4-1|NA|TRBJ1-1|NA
TGCGCCAGCAGCCGCGTGATATCGCACACTGAAGCTTTCTTT
CASSRVISHTEAFF
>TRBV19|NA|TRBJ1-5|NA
TGTGCCAGTACAGGGTACAATCAGCCCCAGCATTTT
CASTGYNQPQHF
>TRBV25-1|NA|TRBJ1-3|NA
TGTGCCAGCAGTGATTCGGGGGGAACTGGAAACACCATATATTTT
CASSDSGGTGNTIYF
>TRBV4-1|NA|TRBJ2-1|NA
TGCGCCAGCAGCCAAGATTGGACAGGCGGGGATGAGCAGTTCTTC
CASSQDWTGGDEQFF
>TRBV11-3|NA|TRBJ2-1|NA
TGTGCCAGCAGCTCCCCCAGGAATGATGAGCAGTTCTTC
CASSSPRNDEQFF
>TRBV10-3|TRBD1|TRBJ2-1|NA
TGTGCCATCAGCGCTGTAAGGACAGGGGGTGAAGAGCAGTTCTTC
CAISAVRTGGEEQFF
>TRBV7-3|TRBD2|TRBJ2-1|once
TGTGCCAGCAGCTCTGGGACTAGCGGGGGTAATGAGCAGTTCTTC
CASSSGTSGGNEQFF
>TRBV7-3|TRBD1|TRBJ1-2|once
TGTGCCAGCAGCGTACAGGGGGGAAGCTATGGCTACACCTTC
CASSVQGGSYGYTF
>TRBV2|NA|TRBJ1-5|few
TGTGCCAGCAGAGAGTATAGCAATCAGCCCCAGCATTTT
CASREYSNQPQHF
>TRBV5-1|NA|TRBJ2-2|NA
TGCGCCAGCAGCTTGGTTGCAGGGGCCACCACCGGGGAGCTGTTTTTT
CASSLVAGATTGELFF
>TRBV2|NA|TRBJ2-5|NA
TGTGCCAGCGGGGCAGGTCAAGAGACCCAGTACTTC
CASGAGQETQYF